Listed here are 14 T cell receptor beta chains from one sample, sequenced in a study of T cells after posttransplantation cyclophosphamide. Only in-frame clones appear in the TCRdb table, and some are missing; sequencing was by immunoSEQ multiplex PCR. The table records about 52,000 clones, around 84% of them present only once. The sequenced sample was PBMCs. These receptors originate from a man aged 30 to 39 with a blood cancer, CMV-positive, and with a related stem cell donor.

The chain is built from TRBV6-6 and TRBJ2-3, with a weak D call TRBD2 (5 bases). With 6 bases removed from V and 3 bases from J, the gap between germline ends came to 10 bases. In germline, CDR1 is MNHNY, CDR2 SVGAGI (reference sequence). This CDR3 region has 13 residues. The CDR3 sequence: CASSPRGTDTQYF. The CDR3 DNA follows: TGTGCCAGCAGCCCACGGGGAACAGATACGCAGTATTTT.

The CDR3 region is CASSFHSRGLDMNTEAFF. The CDR3 DNA reads as TGTGCCAGCAGTTTCCACTCCAGGGGGCTGGATATGAACACTGAAGCTTTCTTT. The chain couples TRBV27 to TRBJ1-1; TRBD1 agrees at 8 bases. V dropped 3 bases and J dropped 0; count of bases not matched to a gene: 12. This CDR3 comprises 18 residues. CDR1 is MNHEY, CDR2 SMNVEV, per germline (reference sequence).

Only a few counts were recorded for this clone. This chain connects TRBV19 to TRBJ1-5, with D possibly matching TRBD1 (6 bases). CDR1 is LNHDA and CDR2 is SQIVND in the germline V gene (reference sequence). This CDR3 comprises 16 residues. V was cut by 3 bases and J by 4 bases, with 16 bases left in between. The DNA of the CDR3 is TGTGCCAGTAGTATCCGACAGGTGACGATTAATCAGCCCCAGCATTTT. Amino acid sequence: CASSIRQVTINQPQHF. Full variable domain (remainder filled in from reference TRBV19 and TRBJ1-5): DGGITQSPKYLFRKEGQNVTLSCEQNLNHDAMYWYRQDPGQGLRLIYYSQIVNDFQKGDIAEGYSVSREKKESFPLTVTSAQKNPTAFYLCASSIRQVTINQPQHFGDGTRLSIL.

This clone was detected a few times. This same CDR3 is encoded by further DNA sequences in the sample. The chain joins TRBV13 to TRBJ2-3; 12 nucleotides line up with TRBD2. This CDR3 has 14 residues. Trimming cost V 6 bases and J 3 bases; bases outside gene matches: 1. The germline CDR1 and CDR2 sequences are PRHDT and FYEKMQ (reference sequence). The CDR3 bases are TGTGCCAGCAGTGGACTAGCGGGAACAGATACGCAGTATTTT. Its protein product is CASSGLAGTDTQYF. Full variable domain (rest looked up from reference TRBV13 and TRBJ2-3): AAGVIQSPRHLIKEKRETATLKCYPIPRHDTVYWYQQGPGQDPQFLISFYEKMQSDKGSIPDRFSAQQFSDYHSELNMSSLELGDSALYFCASSGLAGTDTQYFGPGTRLTVL.

This chain uses TRBV5-1 with TRBJ2-3, with 7 nucleotides matching TRBD1. Germline trimming cut 2 bases from V and 1 base from J; bases unmatched to any gene: 1. Per the germline V gene, CDR1 is SGHRS and CDR2 is YFSETQ. This CDR3 is built from 14 residues. The CDR3, as DNA: TGCGCCAGCAGCTTCGGACAGGGCACAGATACGCAGTATTTT. This encodes CASSFGQGTDTQYF.

This chain uses TRBV2 with TRBJ2-7, with 7 bases that match TRBD2. Germline-derived CDR1 and CDR2 are SNHLY and FYNNEI. The CDR3 sequence is 17 residues long. V lost 0 bases and J lost 7; bases outside the gene matches: 15. CDR3 DNA sequence: TGTGCCAGCAGTGAAGCGTCCGGGACTACTCACCTTTGGGAGCAGTACTTC. This translates into CASSEASGTTHLWEQYF.

The chain uses TRBV18 and TRBJ2-1; 11 nucleotides agree with TRBD2. Per germline, CDR1 KGHSH and CDR2 LQKENI. The ends lost 0 bases at V and 7 bases at J; junction bases unmatched: 2. The CDR3 has 15 residues. The CDR3 sequence: CASSPPSGRENEQFF. DNA for the CDR3: TGTGCCAGCTCACCACCTAGCGGGAGGGAGAATGAGCAGTTCTTC.

The chain has TRBV5-8 and TRBJ2-7; 8 positions agree with TRBD2. The germline V gene encodes CDR1 SGHTS and CDR2 YDEGEE. With V trimmed by 2 bases and J by 0 bases, 16 bases remained unmatched. The CDR3 loop spans 19 amino acids. CDR3 coding DNA: TGTGCCAGCAGCTTTGGGACATCACCGGGACTAGTGGCCTCCTACGAGCAGTACTTC. Translated, it gives CASSFGTSPGLVASYEQYF. Together with reference TRBV5-8 and TRBJ2-7, the CDR3 gives the full variable domain: EAGVTQSPTHLIKTRGQQATLRCSPISGHTSVYWYQQALGLGLQFLLWYDEGEERNRGNFPPRFSGRQFPNYSSELNVNALELEDSALYLCASSFGTSPGLVASYEQYFGPGTRLTVT.

The rearrangement uses TRBV30 and TRBJ2-7; 10 nucleotides line up with TRBD1. V trimming: 3 bases; J trimming: 3 bases; junction bases outside the gene matches: 11. The V gene's germline CDR1 is GTSNPN and CDR2 SVGIG (reference sequence). This CDR3 region has 16 residues. The CDR3 nucleotides are TGTGCCTGGAGGGGGTGGGGGACAGGGGTTGACTACGAGCAGTACTTC. Protein: CAWRGWGTGVDYEQYF.

V gene TRBV11-3 combines with J gene TRBJ2-5; 8 bases are shared with TRBD1. CDR1 and CDR2 (germline): SGHNT, YENEEA. V shed 5 bases and J 6 bases; nucleotides not matched to a gene: 11. The CDR3 is 15 amino acids. CDR3 in amino acids: CASSETGTGLKTQYF. DNA of the CDR3: TGTGCCAGCAGCGAAACGGGGACAGGCCTGAAGACCCAGTACTTC.

This clone was seen a single time. V is TRBV7-3 and J is TRBJ2-1, with 12 bases identical to TRBD2. The V gene's germline CDR1 is SGHTA and CDR2 FQGTGA. The junction had 10 bases not matched to a gene; V was cut back by 2 bases and J by 2 bases. The CDR3 covers 19 residues. The CDR3 protein is CASSLGVGTSGLAYNEQFF. Here the CDR3 DNA reads TGTGCCAGCAGCTTAGGTGTGGGGACTAGCGGGCTGGCCTACAATGAGCAGTTCTTC.

V gene TRBV7-8 combines with J gene TRBJ1-5, with no clear D. V was shortened by 5 bases and J by 2 bases, with 10 bases between the two germline ends. CDR1 and CDR2 (germline): SGHVS, FQNEAQ. This CDR3 has 14 amino acids. The DNA for the CDR3 is TGTGCCAGCAGCCCCGACACACGCAATCAGCCCCAGCATTTT. Residues: CASSPDTRNQPQHF.

The chain joins TRBV18 to TRBJ1-2; 9 nucleotides align to TRBD1. CDR1 KGHSH and CDR2 LQKENI come from the germline V gene. V lost 6 bases and J lost 6; bases outside the gene matches: 5. The CDR3 extends over 13 amino acids. CDR3 protein: CASSARQGDGYTF. Written as DNA, the CDR3 is TGTGCCAGCTCCGCCCGACAGGGGGATGGCTACACCTTC.

This chain links TRBV7-9 with TRBJ1-5; D uncertain. This CDR3 region has 13 residues. V was shortened by 2 bases and J by 1 base, with 3 bases between the two germline ends. Looked up from germline, CDR1 is SEHNR and CDR2 is FQNEAQ (reference sequence). CDR3 in DNA: TGTGCCAGCAGCTTAAGCAGCAATCAGCCCCAGCATTTT. Its protein is CASSLSSNQPQHF.